A single sample gave rise to the 23 T cell receptor beta chains below, sequenced in a study of T cell responses to AZD1222 COVID-19 vaccine. Method: immunoSEQ multiplex PCR; TCRdb's copy keeps in-frame clones and lacks some. Here the sample spans about 120,000 clones, around 85% being singletons. Sequenced here: peripheral blood, sampled on day 0 of AZD1222 vaccination. These receptors all come from an adult in good health.

This rearrangement joins TRBV28 to TRBJ1-2; D perhaps matches TRBD1 (5 bases). The CDR3 covers 14 residues. The germline V gene has CDR1 MDHEN and CDR2 SYDVKM. The V end was cut by 6 bases, the J end by 4 bases, with 15 bases between. CDR3 in amino acids: CASRPGRIVYGYTF. Written as DNA, the CDR3 is TGTGCCAGCAGGCCGGGACGGATCGTCTATGGCTACACCTTC.

This sequence joins TRBV7-2 and TRBJ1-2; the D gene is possibly TRBD1 (5 bases). The CDR3 sequence is 15 residues long. V dropped 4 bases and J dropped 4 bases, with 16 bases sitting between them. CDR1 and CDR2 from the germline V gene are SGHTA and FQGNSA. The DNA for the CDR3 is TGTGCCAGCAGCTCATCCCCAGGGACCGGCTATGGCTACACCTTC. Its protein product is CASSSSPGTGYGYTF. Filled out from reference TRBV7-2 and TRBJ1-2, the complete variable domain reads GAGVSQSPSNKVTEKGKDVELRCDPISGHTALYWYRQSLGQGLEFLIYFQGNSAPDKSGLPSDRFSAERTGGSVSTLTIQRTQQEDSAVYLCASSSSPGTGYGYTFGSGTRLTVV.

The chain carries TRBV9 and TRBJ2-1; 11 nucleotides align to TRBD2. V was pared by 0 bases and J by 4 bases, with 6 bases of the junction left unmatched. Germline V gene data show CDR1 as SGDLS and CDR2 as YYNGEE. CDR3 length: 17 residues. The CDR3 DNA reads as TGTGCCAGCAGCGTAGAAGTGGCTAGCGGGGGGTACAATGAGCAGTTCTTC. It codes for CASSVEVASGGYNEQFF.

The V call is TRBV5-1, the J call TRBJ2-2; 10 nucleotides agree with TRBD2. CDR1 is SGHRS, CDR2 YFSETQ, per germline. The CDR3 is 17 residues long. After removal of 5 bases from V and 5 bases from J, the junction contained 12 bases not matched to a gene. The CDR3 sequence: CASSLLAGAPATGELFF. The DNA of the CDR3 is TGCGCCAGCAGTCTGCTAGCGGGGGCCCCGGCGACCGGGGAGCTGTTTTTT. The whole variable domain, filled in from reference TRBV5-1 and TRBJ2-2, reads KAGVTQTPRYLIKTRGQQVTLSCSPISGHRSVSWYQQTPGQGLQFLFEYFSETQRNKGNFPGRFSGRQFSNSRSEMNVSTLELGDSALYLCASSLLAGAPATGELFFGEGSRLTVL.

The rearrangement uses TRBV18 and TRBJ2-5; 8 nucleotides line up with TRBD2. This CDR3 is 15 amino acids long. Germline lookup yields CDR1 KGHSH and CDR2 LQKENI. V was clipped by 2 bases and J by 5 bases; unmatched bases: 7. Here the CDR3 reads CASSPRTSFGETQYF. For the CDR3, the DNA is TGTGCCAGCTCACCAAGGACTAGCTTCGGTGAGACCCAGTACTTC.

The chain links TRBV20-1 to TRBJ1-1, with D possibly matching TRBD1 (5 bases). Germline loops: CDR1 DFQATT, CDR2 SNEGSKA (reference sequence). V lost 6 bases and J lost 6, with 11 bases in between. The CDR3 sequence is 11 residues long. CDR3 region: CSAPLGAEAFF. DNA for the CDR3: TGCAGTGCCCCACTAGGGGCTGAAGCTTTCTTT.

This chain uses TRBV7-9 with TRBJ1-2, with 11 bases identical to TRBD1. Looked up from germline, CDR1 is SEHNR and CDR2 is FQNEAQ (reference sequence). Unmatched junction bases numbered 11, after V lost 1 base and J lost 4 bases. There are 18 residues in the CDR3. The CDR3, as DNA: TGTGCCAGCAGCTTAGAGGGACGGACAGGGGGCGCAAGCTATGGCTACACCTTC. Translating gives CASSLEGRTGGASYGYTF.

The J gene is TRBJ1-1, the V gene TRBV24-1; a weak D match, TRBD1 (5 bases). There are 12 residues in the CDR3. Germline values: CDR1 KGHDR, CDR2 SFDVKD. Trimming removed 3 bases at V and 7 bases at J, with 8 bases between. DNA of the CDR3: TGTGCCACCAGTGATGTTGACAGTGAAGCTTTCTTT. Protein: CATSDVDSEAFF.

The chain links TRBV30 to TRBJ1-5; D remains ambiguous. V dropped 1 base and J dropped 7 bases, with 11 bases sitting between them. CDR3 size: 13 residues. Germline V gene lookup returns CDR1 GTSNPN and CDR2 SVGIG (reference sequence). The CDR3 sequence: CAWSGQEVQPQHF. CDR3 sequence (DNA): TGTGCCTGGAGTGGGCAGGAGGTCCAGCCCCAGCATTTT.

The chain joins TRBV18 to TRBJ2-5; 12 bases fit TRBD2. V lost 5 bases to trimming and J lost 4 bases; unmatched junction nucleotides: 5. CDR1 is KGHSH, CDR2 LQKENI, per germline. The CDR3 extends over 15 amino acids. The CDR3 region is CASSSSGGAGETQYF. CDR3 nucleotides: TGTGCCAGCTCATCTAGCGGGGGGGCCGGAGAGACCCAGTACTTC.

The J gene is TRBJ1-5, the V gene TRBV3-1 (or the pseudogene TRBV3-2); D gene ambiguous. The CDR3 sequence is 15 residues long. Germline V gene data show CDR1 as LGHDT and CDR2 as YNNKEL (reference sequence). V was shortened by 1 base and J by 4 bases, with 11 bases between the two germline ends. The CDR3 DNA reads as TGTGCCAGCAGCCAAGGTGGCAGCTGGAATCAGCCCCAGCATTTT. Its translation: CASSQGGSWNQPQHF.

The rearrangement joins TRBV6-2 or TRBV6-3 to TRBJ2-7; D may match TRBD1 or TRBD2 (5 bases each). This CDR3 spans 16 amino acids. Per the germline V gene, CDR1 is MNHEY and CDR2 is SVGEGT. Trimming took off 5 bases at V and 2 bases at J, with 19 bases between the two ends. CDR3 sequence (DNA): TGTGCCAGCAGTAATCCCAGAGGGCAGGGAGCCTACGAGCAGTACTTC. Translation gives CASSNPRGQGAYEQYF.

V is TRBV11-1 and J is TRBJ2-4, with D perhaps assigned TRBD1 or TRBD2 (5 bases each). The CDR3 totals 14 residues. V was cut by 3 bases and J by 5 bases, with 11 bases left in between. Germline V gene data show CDR1 as SGHAT and CDR2 as FQDESV (reference sequence). The CDR3 sequence: CASSFGGRENIQYF. The CDR3, as DNA: TGTGCCAGCAGCTTTGGGGGTAGGGAAAACATTCAGTACTTC.

V and J are TRBV28 and TRBJ1-4; 7 positions match TRBD1. CDR3 length equals 14 residues. CDR1 is MDHEN and CDR2 is SYDVKM in the germline V gene. V shed 4 bases, J shed 7 bases, and the junction held 6 bases outside the gene matches. The CDR3 spells CASSSGQISEKLFF. Written as DNA, the CDR3 is TGTGCCAGCAGTTCGGGACAGATAAGTGAAAAACTGTTTTTT.

The chain carries TRBV10-3 and TRBJ2-3, with a tentative D call TRBD2 (6 bases). The length of the CDR3 is 16 residues. Per germline, CDR1 ENHRY and CDR2 SYGVKD. V lost 7 bases, J lost 4 bases, and 21 bases lay in between. The CDR3 DNA is TGTGCCATCAATATCGGGGGAAGGGGATTCGCAGATACGCAGTATTTT. Residues: CAINIGGRGFADTQYF.

The CDR3 region is CASRGPGQGAYEQYF. As DNA, the CDR3 is TGTGCCAGCAGAGGACCGGGACAGGGGGCCTACGAGCAGTACTTC. The rearrangement joins TRBV5-6 to TRBJ2-7, with 11 positions matching TRBD1. Germline-derived CDR1 and CDR2 are SGHDT and YYEEEE. CDR3 size: 15 residues. The trim removed 5 bases at V and 2 bases at J, leaving 6 bases unmatched.

The V call is TRBV6-1, the J call TRBJ1-2; 7 positions match TRBD1. The V gene end was trimmed by 2 bases and the J gene end by 4 bases; junction bases not matched to a gene: 7. This CDR3 comprises 15 residues. Per the germline V gene, CDR1 is MNHNS and CDR2 is SASEGT. In nucleotides, the CDR3 is TGTGCCAGCAGTGAAACAGGGGACGGGCCCTATGGCTACACCTTC. It yields the protein CASSETGDGPYGYTF.

In its sample, this clone was seen once. The rearrangement uses TRBV6-5 and TRBJ2-7; no definite D call. Germline CDR1 is MNHEY and CDR2 is SVGAGI. Trimming removed 2 bases at V and 5 bases at J, with 4 bases between. The CDR3 is 11 residues long. CDR3 DNA sequence: TGTGCCAGCAGTTACCTGGACGAGCAGTACTTC. As protein: CASSYLDEQYF.

V gene TRBV28 combines with J gene TRBJ1-3; no clear D gene. The V and J ends lost 5 bases and 0 bases respectively, with 8 bases between them. From germline, CDR1 is MDHEN and CDR2 SYDVKM. This CDR3 is built from 14 residues. In DNA form, the CDR3 reads TGTGCCAGCAGTCGACCGAGCTCTGGAAACACCATATATTTT. This sequence encodes CASSRPSSGNTIYF.

V is TRBV2 and J is TRBJ1-5, with no clear D. Per the germline V gene, CDR1 is SNHLY and CDR2 is FYNNEI. The ends were cut back, 5 bases at V and 4 bases at J, with 6 bases in the middle. CDR3 size: 12 residues. CDR3: CASSPENQPQHF. The CDR3 bases are TGTGCCAGCAGTCCTGAGAATCAGCCCCAGCATTTT. Drawing the rest from reference TRBV2 and TRBJ1-5, the complete variable domain is EPEVTQTPSHQVTQMGQEVILRCVPISNHLYFYWYRQILGQKVEFLVSFYNNEISEKSEIFDDQFSVERPDGSNFTLKIRSTKLEDSAMYFCASSPENQPQHFGDGTRLSIL.

J is TRBJ2-7 and V is TRBV11-3; 10 positions agree with TRBD2. The length of the CDR3 is 18 residues. In germline, CDR1 is SGHNT, CDR2 YENEEA. V lost 5 bases, J lost 0 bases, and 13 bases stayed unmatched. The CDR3 bases are TGTGCCAGCAGCGCGATGACTAGCGGGCGGATTAGCTCCTACGAGCAGTACTTC. It codes for CASSAMTSGRISSYEQYF.

The chain has TRBV19 and TRBJ1-5; D unresolved. The CDR3 has 13 amino acids. V lost 3 bases and J lost 10, with 13 bases in between. Germline-derived CDR1 and CDR2 are LNHDA and SQIVND (reference sequence). CDR3 region: CASSMGSLSPQHF. The DNA of the CDR3 is TGTGCCAGTAGTATGGGTAGTCTAAGCCCCCAGCATTTT.

The chain uses TRBV6-5 and TRBJ1-5; tentative D call: TRBD1 (6 bases). The CDR3 runs 14 residues. Germline V lookup: CDR1 MNHEY, CDR2 SVGAGI. V gave up 3 bases and J gave up 6 bases, with 12 bases separating them. The CDR3 spells CASSYNQGSQPQHF. The CDR3 DNA follows: TGTGCCAGCAGTTATAATCAGGGGAGTCAGCCCCAGCATTTT.